One and the same sample provided the 31 T cell receptor beta chains below, sequenced in a study of T cells in Graves' hyperthyroidism and ophthalmopathy. Authors of the study amplified TCR beta CDR3 regions from RNA transcripts. In the first-round RT-PCR of the TCR CDR3, the HTBI primer set was used. Each CDR3 protein gets one entry after TCRdb re-called the multiplex PCR reads with MiXCR. The sample gives some 180,000 distinct CDR3 sequences, 17% of which show up once; 25% to 30% is in the top ten. The sequenced sample consisted of blood. Receptors were obtained from a woman in her fifties or sixties with Graves' hyperthyroidism.

This clonotype showed up many times. The gene calls are TRBV19 and TRBJ1-2; 11 nucleotides agree with TRBD1. CDR3 length: 14 residues. The germline V gene encodes CDR1 LNHDA and CDR2 SQIVND (reference sequence). J was trimmed by 9 bases and V by 6 bases; bases with no gene match: 9. CDR3 nucleotide sequence: TGTGCCAGTAGACCCCTAGGGACAGGGGGACGCTACACCTTC. Residues: CASRPLGTGGRYTF. Drawing the rest from reference TRBV19 and TRBJ1-2, the complete variable domain is DGGITQSPKYLFRKEGQNVTLSCEQNLNHDAMYWYRQDPGQGLRLIYYSQIVNDFQKGDIAEGYSVSREKKESFPLTVTSAQKNPTAFYLCASRPLGTGGRYTFGSGTRLTVV.

This clonotype was counted at least ten times. V usage is TRBV25-1 and J usage is TRBJ1-1; the D is unclear. The CDR3 runs 13 residues. Germline V lookup: CDR1 MGHDK, CDR2 SYGVNS. Trimming removed 3 bases from V and 6 bases from J, with 11 bases in between. In DNA form, the CDR3 reads TGTGCCAGCAGTGAGGGTTCTGGGGCTGAAGCTTTCTTT. Translated, it gives CASSEGSGAEAFF.

At least ten counts were recorded for this clonotype. The J gene is TRBJ2-5, the V gene TRBV13; D might be TRBD1 (6 bases). CDR1 is PRHDT, CDR2 FYEKMQ, per germline (reference sequence). Deletions cut 6 bases from V and 2 bases from J, with 13 bases between. The CDR3 has 14 amino acids. The CDR3 sequence: CASSSRGEQETQYF. CDR3 coding DNA: TGTGCCAGCAGTAGCAGGGGAGAACAAGAGACCCAGTACTTC. The whole variable domain, remainder taken from reference TRBV13 and TRBJ2-5, is AAGVIQSPRHLIKEKRETATLKCYPIPRHDTVYWYQQGPGQDPQFLISFYEKMQSDKGSIPDRFSAQQFSDYHSELNMSSLELGDSALYFCASSSRGEQETQYFGPGTRLLVL.

This clonotype was found many times. This chain connects TRBV28 to TRBJ2-7, with 10 positions matching TRBD1. V shed 5 bases and J 2 bases; nucleotides not matched to a gene: 6. In germline, CDR1 is MDHEN, CDR2 SYDVKM. This CDR3 region has 15 residues. CDR3 coding DNA: TGTGCCAGCAGTCAAACCGGGACAGGGGCCTACGAGCAGTACTTC. Its translation is CASSQTGTGAYEQYF.

This clonotype was observed at least ten times. The CDR3 region is CASRVQGSNTEAFF. The CDR3 DNA sequence: TGTGCCAGCAGGGTACAGGGGTCGAACACTGAAGCTTTCTTT. V is TRBV2 and J is TRBJ1-1; 7 positions match TRBD1. The V gene's germline CDR1 is SNHLY and CDR2 FYNNEI. The CDR3 is made up of 14 amino acids. V lost 6 bases and J lost 1; bases outside the gene matches: 5.

Ten or more counts support this clonotype. This sequence joins TRBV6-2 or TRBV6-3 and TRBJ1-5; no clear D. V was pared by 2 bases and J by 4 bases, with 6 bases between. This CDR3 is built from 13 residues. The germline V gene encodes CDR1 MNHEY and CDR2 SVGEGT. The CDR3 spells CASSYRLNQPQHF. The CDR3 DNA reads as TGTGCCAGCAGTTACAGGTTAAATCAGCCCCAGCATTTT.

The chain links TRBV7-2 to TRBJ2-5; TRBD1 aligns across 8 bases. Germline CDR1 SGHTA, CDR2 FQGNSA. Unmatched junction bases numbered 10, after V lost 5 bases and J lost 5 bases. The CDR3 is 15 amino acids. The CDR3 DNA follows: TGTGCCAGCAGCCACCGGGACAGGCTCTTGGAGACCCAGTACTTC. Its translation is CASSHRDRLLETQYF.

CDR3: CASSPPSGGGGQFF. The CDR3 DNA reads TGTGCCAGCTCACCACCTAGCGGGGGAGGTGGGCAGTTCTTC. The rearrangement joins TRBV18 to TRBJ2-1, with TRBD2 matching over 9 bases. V dropped 0 bases and J dropped 12; count of bases not matched to a gene: 6. Germline V CDR1 and CDR2: KGHSH, LQKENI. The CDR3 covers 14 residues.

This clonotype appeared many times. The genes are TRBV7-2 and TRBJ2-3; tentatively, D is TRBD1 (5 bases). The CDR3 totals 13 residues. Germline-derived CDR1 and CDR2 are SGHTA and FQGNSA. CDR3 nucleotides: TGTGCTACGCGTCCAGGGCGTACAGATACGCAGTATTTT. This sequence encodes CATRPGRTDTQYF.

The sample holds many counts of this clonotype. The chain has TRBV24-1 and TRBJ2-3, with 8 bases aligning to TRBD1. J was trimmed by 5 bases and V by 3 bases; bases with no gene match: 9. Germline V CDR1 and CDR2: KGHDR, SFDVKD. The CDR3 loop spans 16 amino acids. The CDR3 reads CATSDRTGKHGDTQYF. CDR3 in DNA: TGTGCCACCAGTGATCGGACAGGGAAGCACGGAGATACGCAGTATTTT.

The chain recombines TRBV20-1 with TRBJ2-4, with no clear D. The CDR3 contains 13 residues. Germline CDR1 and CDR2: DFQATT and SNEGSKA (reference sequence). Trimming pared 3 bases from V and 6 bases from J, leaving 12 bases between. Written as DNA, the CDR3 is TGCAGTGCTAGGGTTCCTGCTGGAAACATTCAGTACTTC. Amino acids: CSARVPAGNIQYF.

The chain is built from TRBV29-1 and TRBJ2-7; 7 nucleotides agree with TRBD2. Germline assignment: CDR1 SQVTM and CDR2 ANQGSEA. The CDR3 totals 14 residues. V was pared by 0 bases and J by 3 bases, with 5 bases of the junction left unmatched. In DNA, the CDR3 is TGCAGCGTTGAAGATCCTCGCGGGGGCTACGAGCAGTACTTC. Protein sequence: CSVEDPRGGYEQYF.

This clonotype was counted ten times or more. The CDR3 nucleotides read TGTGCCAGCAGCTTTTTCCAGGGGGCCGGGGGGTCACCCCTCCACTTT. Amino acid sequence: CASSFFQGAGGSPLHF. The V call is TRBV7-9, the J call TRBJ1-6, with TRBD1 matching over 8 bases. The V segment lost 3 bases and the J segment 10 bases; nucleotides outside the gene matches: 11. The germline gives CDR1 SEHNR, CDR2 FQNEAQ (reference sequence). There are 16 residues in the CDR3.

This clonotype was picked up many times. The J gene is TRBJ2-5, the V gene TRBV20-1; 9 nucleotides line up with TRBD2. The germline V gene encodes CDR1 DFQATT and CDR2 SNEGSKA (reference sequence). The J segment lost 1 base and the V segment lost 4 bases, leaving 10 bases of the junction unmatched. The CDR3 has 16 residues. CDR3 protein: CSAIGPKRGAQETQYF. The CDR3 DNA sequence: TGCAGTGCTATAGGCCCCAAGCGGGGGGCCCAAGAGACCCAGTACTTC.

The chain combines TRBV28 with TRBJ2-7; tentatively, D is TRBD1 (5 bases). The CDR3 runs to 16 residues. Germline loops: CDR1 MDHEN, CDR2 SYDVKM. Trimming removed 3 bases from V and 4 bases from J, with 19 bases in between. In DNA, the CDR3 is TGTGCCAGCAGTTTTCCTTCAGGACACGGATCTTACGAGCAGTACTTC. Protein sequence: CASSFPSGHGSYEQYF.

Many counts were recorded for this clonotype. The rearrangement uses TRBV6-1 and TRBJ2-1; D tentatively reads TRBD1 or TRBD2 (5 bases each). Trimming cost V 6 bases and J 7 bases, with 16 bases left between them. This CDR3 region has 14 residues. The germline V gene has CDR1 MNHNS and CDR2 SASEGT. The DNA for the CDR3 is TGTGCCAGCAGACCGGGACCCCAAAGGAATGAGCAGTTCTTC. This encodes CASRPGPQRNEQFF.

The chain joins TRBV5-6 to TRBJ1-5; D is ambiguous. Trimming shortened V by 5 bases and J by 4 bases, and 13 bases separated the two germline ends. The germline CDR1 and CDR2 sequences are SGHDT and YYEEEE. This CDR3 has 14 amino acids. In DNA form, the CDR3 reads TGTGCCAGCAGTCTCTGGCAGACAAATCAGCCCCAGCATTTT. Translating gives CASSLWQTNQPQHF.

This clonotype has a count of ten or more. J is TRBJ1-1 and V is TRBV20-1; D not resolved. Trimming cost V 8 bases and J 8 bases, with 15 bases left between them. The CDR3 runs 11 residues. Germline V gene data show CDR1 as DFQATT and CDR2 as SNEGSKA (reference sequence). In DNA form, the CDR3 reads TGCAGTCCCCGGGTAGGAACCGAAGCTTTCTTT. Amino acids: CSPRVGTEAFF.

This clonotype was detected only a few times. The chain carries TRBV27 and TRBJ1-6; 8 nucleotides align to TRBD1. Trimming at V came to 6 bases and at J to 10 bases, leaving 14 bases not matched to a gene. The CDR3 sequence is 16 residues long. Germline-derived CDR1 and CDR2 are MNHEY and SMNVEV (reference sequence). The DNA of the CDR3 is TGTGCCAGCAGAGGGACAGGCCGCTCCCTCGTCTCACCCCTCCACTTT. Translated: CASRGTGRSLVSPLHF.

A few counts support this clonotype. V gene TRBV4-1 combines with J gene TRBJ2-3, with 10 bases matching TRBD2. CDR1 and CDR2 (germline): MGHRA, YSYEKL. This CDR3 has 16 amino acids. V was clipped by 4 bases and J by 6 bases; unmatched bases: 10. CDR3 in DNA: TGCGCCAGCAGCCGTGTGAGCGGGGGGGAGTGGGATACGCAGTATTTT. Its translation: CASSRVSGGEWDTQYF.

This clonotype was seen at least ten times. The V call is TRBV29-1, the J call TRBJ1-1; no definite D call. CDR1 is SQVTM and CDR2 is ANQGSEA in the germline V gene. The CDR3 is made up of 13 amino acids. V lost 4 bases to trimming and J lost 5 bases, with 14 bases between them. The CDR3: CSVVVIVGTEAFF. The CDR3 DNA reads TGCAGCGTTGTTGTGATTGTTGGAACTGAAGCTTTCTTT.

This clonotype was detected ten times or more. The genes are TRBV16 and TRBJ1-1; D unresolved. Germline CDR1 is KGHSY and CDR2 is FQNENV. The CDR3 is made up of 14 amino acids. Trimming left V 2 bases short and J 1 base short, with 8 bases between. The CDR3 here is CASSQKFQNTEAFF. Written as DNA, the CDR3 is TGTGCCAGCAGCCAAAAGTTTCAGAACACTGAAGCTTTCTTT.

As concerns this clonotype: With a much larger clone just one base away, this may be a read error. The genes are TRBV7-9 and TRBJ1-1; TRBD1 is a possible D gene (5 bases). Trimming took 5 bases from V and 7 from J, leaving 17 bases between them. The CDR3 spans 14 residues. The germline gives CDR1 SEHNR, CDR2 FQNEAQ (reference sequence). As DNA, the CDR3 is TGTGCCAGCAGCCAAAGGGCCGCAGGGATTGAAGCTTTCTTT. Its translation: CASSQRAAGIEAFF.

For this clonotype: This may stem from a read error, because a much larger clone lies one nucleotide away. The CDR3 end shows no conserved phenylalanine or tryptophan, and so a read error is likely. This sequence joins TRBV6-2 or TRBV6-3 and TRBJ1-1; the D is unclear. The CDR3 totals 16 residues. CDR1 and CDR2 from the germline V gene are MNHEY and SVGEGT. Trimming removed 0 bases at V and 1 base at J, with 12 bases between. CDR3 protein: CASSYSGSSWNTEAFL. The DNA of the CDR3 is TGTGCCAGCAGTTACTCCGGCTCCTCATGGAACACTGAAGCTTTCCTT.

This clonotype was recorded many times. The chain has TRBV20-1 and TRBJ2-1, with 11 bases identical to TRBD1. The germline CDR1 and CDR2 sequences are DFQATT and SNEGSKA (reference sequence). This CDR3 spans 15 amino acids. The ends lost 0 bases at V and 6 bases at J; junction bases unmatched: 4. The CDR3 bases are TGCAGTGCTAGAGACAGGGACAGGGGGGGCAATGAGCAGTTCTTC. Translating it yields CSARDRDRGGNEQFF.

The chain is built from TRBV4-1 and TRBJ1-5; D is ambiguous. Germline lookup yields CDR1 MGHRA and CDR2 YSYEKL. The length of the CDR3 is 15 residues. The V gene lost 0 bases and the J gene lost 5 bases, with 11 bases spanning the gap. As DNA, the CDR3 is TGCGCCAGCAGCCAAGATGGCAGGCGGTATCAGCCCCAGCATTTT. It codes for CASSQDGRRYQPQHF.

A remark on this clonotype: It may be a read error: a sequence one base away is much more abundant. The J gene is TRBJ2-1, the V gene TRBV3-1; 8 bases map to TRBD2. Trimming removed 4 bases from V and 6 bases from J; junction bases left unmatched: 11. The CDR3 loop spans 16 amino acids. Looked up from germline, CDR1 is LGHDT and CDR2 is YNNKEL (reference sequence). The CDR3 here is CASSPKRGPMINEQFF. The CDR3 nucleotides are TGTGCCAGCAGCCCGAAGCGGGGGCCGATGATCAATGAGCAGTTCTTC.

This clonotype has a count of ten or more. J is TRBJ1-1 and V is TRBV20-1, with 8 positions matching TRBD1. This CDR3 comprises 19 residues. Germline V gene sequence: CDR1 DFQATT, CDR2 SNEGSKA (reference sequence). V was pared by 3 bases and J by 6 bases, with 24 bases of the junction left unmatched. For the CDR3, the DNA is TGCAGTGCTAGGCCCACTCTACAGGGGGAGCGACGAGGCCGGGCTGAAGCTTTCTTT. This translates into CSARPTLQGERRGRAEAFF.

This clonotype was detected many times. The chain has TRBV9 and TRBJ2-3; tentatively, D is TRBD2 (7 bases). Germline CDR1 reads SGDLS; CDR2 reads YYNGEE. The CDR3 length is 17 residues. Trimming pared 0 bases from V and 4 bases from J, leaving 18 bases between. CDR3 region: CASSVVGGGPGADTQYF. Here the CDR3 DNA reads TGTGCCAGCAGCGTAGTGGGAGGGGGGCCGGGGGCAGATACGCAGTATTTT.

This clonotype was detected many times. The V and J genes are TRBV7-8 and TRBJ1-6, with D uncertain. Trimming pared 0 bases from V and 13 bases from J, leaving 13 bases between. Per the germline V gene, CDR1 is SGHVS and CDR2 is FQNEAQ. The CDR3 covers 14 residues. CDR3: CASSLAVALNPLHF. DNA for the CDR3: TGTGCCAGCAGCTTAGCAGTGGCCTTAAACCCCCTCCACTTT.

This clonotype was observed at least ten times. This chain uses TRBV18 with TRBJ2-7; D remains ambiguous. V lost 3 bases to trimming and J lost 3 bases, with 6 bases between them. Germline V gives CDR1 KGHSH, CDR2 LQKENI. This CDR3 has 12 amino acids. The CDR3 DNA follows: TGTGCCAGCTCACCCCGCCGCTACGAGCAGTACTTC. This sequence encodes CASSPRRYEQYF.